Listed here is a single TCR beta chain. These data originate in a study of blood T cell repertoires in COVID-19. For the study at large: Donors in the United States, Italy and Spain gave samples during acute or convalescent COVID-19. Sample material is recorded as cDNA or gDNA derived from T cells, B-cell-depleted T cells, or PBMCs.

V shed 2 bases and J 2 bases; nucleotides not matched to a gene: 14. CDR3 length equals 18 residues. The V gene's germline CDR1 is SGDLS and CDR2 YYNGEE. As originally analysed: The assay estimated nucleated cells by amplifying reference gene primers. Some clones are missing from TCRdb's copy, which holds only in-frame ones; the method was immunoSEQ multiplex PCR. D and trimming come from the DNA, and the V and J calls and clone size come from that table. The sample includes 150,000 to 200,000 clones, 82% of them seen just once. The chain recombines TRBV9 with TRBJ2-3, with TRBD2 matching 7 bases. Sequencing was carried out using peripheral blood. The sequence was obtained from a human donor with acute or convalescent COVID-19. The donor label of this sample is uncertain. CDR3 sequence: CASSVASGSLPHTDTQYF. Written as DNA, the CDR3 is TGTGCCAGCAGCGTGGCTAGCGGCTCTCTCCCACACACAGATACGCAGTATTTT. The variable domain in full, completed from reference TRBV9 and TRBJ2-3, reads DSGVTQTPKHLITATGQRVTLRCSPRSGDLSVYWYQQSLDQGLQFLIQYYNGEERAKGNILERFSAQQFPDLHSELNLSSLELGDSALYFCASSVASGSLPHTDTQYFGPGTRLTVL.